Listed here are 31 T cell receptor beta chains from one sample, sequenced in a study of CD8+ T cells in alopecia areata. Noted treatment: oral pan-JAK inhibitor, 5-10 mg twice daily. cDNA serving as the sequencing template came from extracted, reverse transcribed RNA. The table came from immunoSEQ multiplex PCR; TCRdb's copy has only in-frame clones and leaves some out. The sample lists over 120,000 clones; roughly 54% were seen once. This specimen consisted of CD8+ T cells sorted from blood, obtained at week 4, from a patient treated with tofacitinib. These receptors originate from a human donor with alopecia areata.

This chain uses TRBV5-1 with TRBJ2-7; 9 bases agree with TRBD1. CDR1 is SGHRS, CDR2 YFSETQ, per germline. The V segment lost 3 bases and the J segment 3 bases; nucleotides outside the gene matches: 7. This CDR3 spans 15 amino acids. CDR3 sequence (DNA): TGCGCCAGCAGCTCGGAGGACAGGGGACGCTACGAGCAGTACTTC. This encodes CASSSEDRGRYEQYF.

The V gene is TRBV5-6, the J gene TRBJ2-7, with TRBD1 matching over 10 bases. V gave up 2 bases and J gave up 2 bases; unmatched junction bases: 1. The CDR3 extends over 14 amino acids. Germline V CDR1 and CDR2: SGHDT, YYEEEE. CDR3 bases: TGTGCCAGCAGCTTCGGGACAGGGGCCTACGAGCAGTACTTC. Translating gives CASSFGTGAYEQYF.

This clone was seen a handful of times. The chain is built from TRBV10-3 and TRBJ2-5; 9 bases are shared with TRBD1. This CDR3 has 15 residues. J gave up 1 base and V 4 bases, and 4 bases lay outside the gene matches. Germline CDR1 and CDR2: ENHRY and SYGVKD. In nucleotides, the CDR3 is TGTGCCATCAGTGTTGGGACAGGGCGCCAAGAGACCCAGTACTTC. Its protein is CAISVGTGRQETQYF.

This clone appeared a few times. This rearrangement joins TRBV7-9 to TRBJ2-3; no definite D call. V was cut by 3 bases and J by 5 bases, with 12 bases left in between. The CDR3 loop spans 14 amino acids. Germline V gene lookup returns CDR1 SEHNR and CDR2 FQNEAQ (reference sequence). CDR3 residues: CASSFVAQEDTQYF. The CDR3 DNA follows: TGTGCCAGCAGCTTTGTGGCTCAAGAAGATACGCAGTATTTT.

This clone came up a few times. The chain links TRBV5-1 to TRBJ2-4; TRBD1 matches at 8 bases. Looked up from germline, CDR1 is SGHRS and CDR2 is YFSETQ. The CDR3 sequence is 13 residues long. J lost 4 bases, V lost 8 bases, and 5 bases had no gene match. The CDR3 reads CASGWTGKNIQYF. DNA of the CDR3: TGCGCCAGTGGATGGACAGGGAAAAACATTCAGTACTTC.

This clone was seen more than once but under ten times. The chain couples TRBV7-3 to TRBJ2-4; D gene uncertain. This CDR3 comprises 16 residues. With 1 base removed from V and 0 bases from J, the gap between germline ends came to 10 bases. Germline loops: CDR1 SGHTA, CDR2 FQGTGA. In DNA, the CDR3 is TGTGCCAGCAGCTTAATTGTTTTCGGAGCCAAAAACATTCAGTACTTC. Amino acid sequence: CASSLIVFGAKNIQYF.

This chain uses TRBV30 with TRBJ2-5, with 8 bases matching TRBD2. The CDR3 runs to 15 residues. V was pared by 0 bases and J by 4 bases, with 7 bases of the junction left unmatched. Germline values: CDR1 GTSNPN, CDR2 SVGIG (reference sequence). DNA for the CDR3: TGTGCCTGGAGTGTAACCAGCGGGGGACGAGAGACCCAGTACTTC. Residues: CAWSVTSGGRETQYF.

The chain is built from TRBV30 and TRBJ1-1; 10 nucleotides agree with TRBD1. The CDR3 loop spans 14 amino acids. Germline V lookup: CDR1 GTSNPN, CDR2 SVGIG (reference sequence). J was trimmed by 11 bases and V by 0 bases; bases with no gene match: 9. The chain's CDR3 is CAWSVPGTGDPAFF. CDR3 DNA: TGTGCCTGGAGTGTCCCCGGGACAGGGGATCCGGCTTTCTTT.

V is TRBV6-5 and J is TRBJ2-5; D ambiguous. The length of the CDR3 is 14 residues. Germline CDR1 MNHEY, CDR2 SVGAGI. Between the trimmed V and J ends, which lost 2 bases and 1 base, there was a span of 8 bases. CDR3 DNA sequence: TGTGCCAGCAGTTACCTTGACTCCCAAGAGACCCAGTACTTC. This translates into CASSYLDSQETQYF.

The rearrangement links TRBV7-6 to TRBJ1-1; D is unclear. The germline gives CDR1 SGHVS, CDR2 FNYEAQ. The CDR3 sequence is 12 residues long. With 5 bases removed from V and 4 bases from J, the gap between germline ends came to 8 bases. In nucleotides, the CDR3 is TGTGCCAGCAGCGAAACTAGCACTGAAGCTTTCTTT. This gives the protein CASSETSTEAFF. Filled out from reference TRBV7-6 and TRBJ1-1, the complete variable domain reads GAGVSQSPRYKVTKRGQDVALRCDPISGHVSLYWYRQALGQGPEFLTYFNYEAQQDKSGLPNDRFSAERPEGSISTLTIQRTEQRDSAMYRCASSETSTEAFFGQGTRLTVV.

Written as DNA, the CDR3 is TGTGCCAGCAGCTTGGAGTCGGTTCACTACGAGCAGTACTTC. This encodes CASSLESVHYEQYF. The chain couples TRBV27 to TRBJ2-7; D not certain. Germline CDR1 is MNHEY and CDR2 is SMNVEV (reference sequence). The V end lost 6 bases, the J end lost 3 bases, and 15 bases lay between the germline ends. The CDR3 runs 14 residues.

The rearrangement links TRBV7-9 to TRBJ2-7; D is perhaps TRBD2 (5 bases). Germline values: CDR1 SEHNR, CDR2 FQNEAQ (reference sequence). The V end was cut by 1 base, the J end by 7 bases, with 11 bases between. CDR3 length: 13 amino acids. For the CDR3, the DNA is TGTGCCAGCAGCTTAGACGGATCGGGGGAGCAGTACTTC. Amino acid sequence: CASSLDGSGEQYF. Full variable domain (rest looked up from reference TRBV7-9 and TRBJ2-7): DTGVSQNPRHKITKRGQNVTFRCDPISEHNRLYWYRQTLGQGPEFLTYFQNEAQLEKSRLLSDRFSAERPKGSFSTLEIQRTEQGDSAMYLCASSLDGSGEQYFGPGTRLTVT.

This sequence joins TRBV9 and TRBJ2-3; D is perhaps TRBD2 (5 bases). CDR1 SGDLS and CDR2 YYNGEE come from the germline V gene. The CDR3 has 13 residues. V was pared by 7 bases and J by 1 base, with 10 bases between. The CDR3 spells CASGGSGTDTQYF. DNA for the CDR3: TGTGCCAGCGGAGGTAGCGGCACAGATACGCAGTATTTT.

The V gene is TRBV13, the J gene TRBJ2-2; D unclear. This CDR3 region has 15 residues. Trimming took off 6 bases at V and 5 bases at J, with 16 bases between the two ends. CDR1 and CDR2 from the germline V gene are PRHDT and FYEKMQ (reference sequence). CDR3 in amino acids: CASSDLRTETGELFF. The CDR3 DNA reads TGTGCCAGCAGTGATTTGCGTACCGAGACCGGGGAGCTGTTTTTT.

The J gene is TRBJ2-7, the V gene TRBV29-1; D remains ambiguous. The V end was cut by 3 bases, the J end by 4 bases, with 10 bases between. Germline CDR1 reads SQVTM; CDR2 reads ANQGSEA. CDR3 size: 12 residues. The CDR3 loop reads CSVDGPFYEQYF. The CDR3 DNA sequence: TGCAGCGTTGACGGGCCTTTTTACGAGCAGTACTTC.

In nucleotides, the CDR3 is TGTGCCAGCAGTTTCTCCCGGGCGGACTCACCCCTCCACTTT. Protein: CASSFSRADSPLHF. V gene TRBV6-6 combines with J gene TRBJ1-6; D call uncertain. The CDR3 loop spans 14 amino acids. V was cut by 4 bases and J by 10 bases, with 14 bases left in between. Germline lookup yields CDR1 MNHNY and CDR2 SVGAGI (reference sequence).

This chain joins TRBV7-8 and TRBJ2-7, with 7 bases aligning to TRBD1. This CDR3 spans 15 amino acids. CDR1 and CDR2 (germline): SGHVS, FQNEAQ. V lost 5 bases to trimming and J lost 0 bases; unmatched junction nucleotides: 7. The CDR3 loop reads CASSTPDRSSYEQYF. The DNA of the CDR3 is TGTGCCAGCAGCACCCCGGACAGGAGCTCCTACGAGCAGTACTTC.

The rearrangement uses TRBV6-4 and TRBJ1-5; 7 bases map to TRBD1. Trimming took 5 bases from V and 6 from J; bases not matched to a gene: 13. Per germline, CDR1 MRHNA and CDR2 SNTAGT. This CDR3 spans 16 amino acids. This CDR3 reads CASSLGMARGFQPQHF. CDR3 nucleotides: TGTGCCAGCAGTCTTGGCATGGCCAGGGGGTTTCAGCCCCAGCATTTT.

This clone turned up a few times. This chain links TRBV13 with TRBJ1-2, with unresolved D. This CDR3 comprises 12 residues. The germline V gene has CDR1 PRHDT and CDR2 FYEKMQ (reference sequence). With 3 bases removed from V and 4 bases from J, the gap between germline ends came to 6 bases. The CDR3 nucleotides read TGTGCCAGCAGCTTGGGCGCCTATGGCTACACCTTC. Translated, it gives CASSLGAYGYTF.

The chain carries TRBV4-3 and TRBJ2-1, with D possibly being TRBD1 (5 bases). The CDR3 has 13 residues. Germline V lookup: CDR1 LGHNA, CDR2 YSLEER. Trimming shortened V by 3 bases and J by 8 bases, and 11 bases separated the two germline ends. In nucleotides, the CDR3 is TGCGCCAGCAGCCATGCAGGGAACGATGAGCAGTTCTTC. Translation gives CASSHAGNDEQFF.

The gene calls are TRBV4-1 and TRBJ1-4; the D gene is possibly TRBD1 (5 bases). Germline V gene lookup returns CDR1 MGHRA and CDR2 YSYEKL. Deletions cut 2 bases from V and 7 bases from J, with 14 bases between. The CDR3 is 15 amino acids. The CDR3 sequence is CASSQNHRFTEKLFF. As DNA, the CDR3 is TGCGCCAGCAGCCAAAATCACAGGTTCACTGAAAAACTGTTTTTT.

The chain couples TRBV30 to TRBJ1-1; D is unresolved. Germline assignment: CDR1 GTSNPN and CDR2 SVGIG (reference sequence). The CDR3 contains 13 residues. Trimming stripped 1 base from V and 1 base from J, with 7 bases between. As DNA, the CDR3 is TGTGCCTGGAGTGCGGAGGGGAACACTGAAGCTTTCTTT. Protein sequence: CAWSAEGNTEAFF.

V is TRBV5-1 and J is TRBJ1-5, with 7 bases lining up with TRBD1. This CDR3 is 16 amino acids long. Germline CDR1 and CDR2: SGHRS and YFSETQ. V lost 4 bases to trimming and J lost 0 bases; unmatched junction nucleotides: 7. CDR3 in amino acids: CASSETGQHSNQPQHF. The CDR3 nucleotides are TGCGCCAGCAGCGAGACGGGACAGCATAGCAATCAGCCCCAGCATTTT.

CDR3 loop: CASSLGLGAYNEQFF. CDR3 DNA: TGTGCCAGCAGCTTGGGGTTGGGAGCCTACAATGAGCAGTTCTTC. V and J are TRBV7-3 and TRBJ2-1, with a tentative D call TRBD2 (5 bases). The CDR3 extends over 15 amino acids. Germline V gene lookup returns CDR1 SGHTA and CDR2 FQGTGA. Trimming took off 3 bases at V and 2 bases at J, with 11 bases between the two ends. Combining the CDR3 with reference TRBV7-3 and TRBJ2-1 gives the whole variable domain GAGVSQTPSNKVTEKGKYVELRCDPISGHTALYWYRQSLGQGPEFLIYFQGTGAADDSGLPNDRFFAVRPEGSVSTLKIQRTERGDSAVYLCASSLGLGAYNEQFFGPGTRLTVL.

The gene calls are TRBV9 and TRBJ1-5, with 7 nucleotides matching TRBD1. The CDR3 length is 14 residues. Trimming removed 3 bases from V and 5 bases from J; junction bases left unmatched: 5. Per the germline V gene, CDR1 is SGDLS and CDR2 is YYNGEE. For the CDR3, the DNA is TGTGCCAGCAGCGAGACAGGGACCTATCAGCCCCAGCATTTT. Amino acid sequence: CASSETGTYQPQHF.

This clone has more than one count but fewer than ten. V is TRBV19 and J is TRBJ2-1, with D hard to call. Trimming removed 5 bases at V and 2 bases at J, with 1 base between. The CDR3 loop spans 11 amino acids. Germline V lookup: CDR1 LNHDA, CDR2 SQIVND (reference sequence). The CDR3 nucleotides are TGTGCCAGTAGTGCCTACAATGAGCAGTTCTTC. Translated: CASSAYNEQFF.

The chain combines TRBV4-2 with TRBJ2-2; tentative D call: TRBD1 (5 bases). V lost 4 bases and J lost 3, with 12 bases in between. CDR1 and CDR2 from the germline V gene are LGHNA and YNFKEQ. The CDR3 contains 15 residues. CDR3 region: CASSPKGRDTGELFF. The CDR3, as DNA: TGTGCCAGCAGCCCGAAGGGCAGGGACACCGGGGAGCTGTTTTTT.

This clone was seen more than once but under ten times. CDR3 DNA: TGTGCCAGCAGCCAAGATGGGGGGACTAGCACAGATACGCAGTATTTT. This codes for CASSQDGGTSTDTQYF. V and J are TRBV14 and TRBJ2-3, with D maybe TRBD2 (6 bases). From germline, CDR1 is SGHDN and CDR2 FVKESK. The V and J ends lost 0 bases and 0 bases respectively, with 10 bases between them. The CDR3 consists of 16 residues.

V is TRBV7-9 and J is TRBJ2-7; 8 bases map to TRBD1. Looked up from germline, CDR1 is SEHNR and CDR2 is FQNEAQ (reference sequence). The CDR3 is 13 residues long. With 8 bases clipped from V and 3 bases from J, the junction kept 6 bases outside the gene matches. The CDR3 sequence is CASRKTGGYEQYF. CDR3 nucleotide sequence: TGTGCCAGCCGCAAAACAGGGGGCTACGAGCAGTACTTC.

This sequence joins TRBV29-1 and TRBJ2-7, with D maybe TRBD2 (7 bases). The V end was cut by 6 bases, the J end by 3 bases, with 21 bases between. The CDR3 contains 15 residues. The germline V gene has CDR1 SQVTM and CDR2 ANQGSEA. The chain's CDR3 is CSVAGGTNRIYEQYF. CDR3 nucleotides: TGCAGCGTAGCCGGGGGGACAAACCGAATCTACGAGCAGTACTTC.

The chain employs TRBV10-3 and TRBJ2-1; TRBD1 agrees at 11 bases. Per germline, CDR1 ENHRY and CDR2 SYGVKD. V shed 10 bases, J shed 6 bases, and the junction held 11 bases outside the gene matches. The CDR3 covers 15 residues. Here the CDR3 DNA reads TGTGCCACGCACGGGGGACAGGGGGTAGTCAATGAGCAGTTCTTC. Amino acid sequence: CATHGGQGVVNEQFF.